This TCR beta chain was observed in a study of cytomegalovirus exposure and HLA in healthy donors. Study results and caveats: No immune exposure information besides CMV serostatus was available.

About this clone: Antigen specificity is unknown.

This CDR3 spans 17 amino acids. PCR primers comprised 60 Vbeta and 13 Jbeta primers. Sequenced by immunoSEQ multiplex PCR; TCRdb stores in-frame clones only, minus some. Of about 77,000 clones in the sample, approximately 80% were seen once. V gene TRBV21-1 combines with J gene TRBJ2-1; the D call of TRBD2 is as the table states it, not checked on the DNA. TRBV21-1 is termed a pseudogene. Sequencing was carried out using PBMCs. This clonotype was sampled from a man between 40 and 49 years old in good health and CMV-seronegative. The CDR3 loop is CASSRSRGAPPYNEQFF. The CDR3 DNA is TGTGCCAGCAGCAGATCGCGGGGGGCCCCCCCCTACAATGAGCAGTTCTTC.